This is a list of T cell receptor beta chains from one sample in a study of metastatic and nonmetastatic thyroid tumors. Using MiXCR, TCRdb re-called clones from the PCR reads. The table shows roughly 83,000 clones, with more than 13% occurring only once. The sample taken for sequencing was blood. The receptors were gathered from a female donor with papillary thyroid cancer or a benign thyroid nodule (not recorded which). Some clones in this sample may be carry-over from other donors' samples. Each CDR3 is given with its conserved first and last residue. A D gene is named only where the DNA matches it firmly. Size tells how often a clone was seen (once, few, many) or the class of an expanded clone, and some rows leave it out.

j_gene,d_gene,abundance,v_gene,CDR3aa,CDR3nt
TRBJ2-2,TRBD2,few,TRBV28,CASSLGTRDTGELFF,TGTGCCAGCAGTCTCGGGACTAGAGACACCGGGGAGCTGTTTTTT
TRBJ2-1,TRBD2,-,TRBV19,CASSIATSGVYNEQFF,TGTGCCAGTAGTATCGCGACTAGCGGGGTCTACAATGAGCAGTTCTTC
TRBJ2-5,TRBD2,-,TRBV20-1,CSAVPASGDQETQYF,TGCAGTGCCGTCCCGGCTAGCGGGGATCAAGAGACCCAGTACTTC
TRBJ2-1,-,many,TRBV6-4,CASSAGGPHNEQFF,TGTGCCAGCAGTGCCGGGGGGCCCCACAATGAGCAGTTCTTC
TRBJ1-2,-,many,TRBV2,CASSGSDYGYTF,TGTGCCAGCTCGGGATCCGACTATGGCTACACCTTC
TRBJ1-2,TRBD1,many,TRBV2,CASHSTGTNYGYTF,TGTGCCAGCCACTCGACAGGGACTAACTATGGCTACACCTTC
TRBJ1-2,-,many,TRBV20-1,CSARTWGEGNYGYTF,TGCAGTGCTAGAACCTGGGGGGAGGGGAACTATGGCTACACCTTC
TRBJ2-7,-,many,TRBV6-2/TRBV6-3,CASSYLKFSDEQYF,TGTGCCAGCAGTTACTTGAAGTTTTCGGACGAGCAGTACTTC
TRBJ2-7,-,many,TRBV6-2/TRBV6-3,CASSYSIGGRYEQYF,TGTGCCAGCAGTTACTCTATCGGGGGCCGCTACGAGCAGTACTTC
TRBJ1-5,TRBD1,many,TRBV6-1,CASSERAGQVSNQPQHF,TGTGCCAGCAGTGAAAGAGCTGGACAGGTTAGCAATCAGCCCCAGCATTTT
TRBJ2-1,-,many,TRBV6-1,CASRLDIWGNEQFF,TGTGCCAGCAGGCTGGATATTTGGGGCAATGAGCAGTTCTTC
TRBJ2-5,TRBD2,-,TRBV20-1,CSASLSGGPETQYF,TGCAGTGCTAGTCTATCGGGGGGGCCAGAGACCCAGTACTTC
TRBJ2-3,-,many,TRBV7-8,CASSSRSPRAHTDTQYF,TGTGCCAGCAGCTCCAGGTCCCCGCGGGCCCACACGGATACGCAGTATTTT
TRBJ1-5,TRBD1,-,TRBV20-1,CSARTMGTAWNQPQHF,TGCAGTGCTAGGACCATGGGGACAGCCTGGAATCAGCCCCAGCATTTT
TRBJ2-1,TRBD1,many,TRBV20-1,CSAYDRGNEQFF,TGCAGTGCTTATGACAGGGGCAATGAGCAGTTCTTC
TRBJ2-1,-,many,TRBV14,CASSRGGSYNEQFF,TGTGCCAGCAGCCGTGGGGGCTCCTACAATGAGCAGTTCTTC
TRBJ1-2,-,few,TRBV6-1,CATTARFVDYGYTF,TGTGCCACGACTGCGCGGTTTGTGGACTATGGCTACACCTTC
TRBJ1-5,-,-,TRBV7-9,CASSLAGLGHQPQHF,TGTGCCAGCAGCTTAGCGGGGCTTGGGCATCAGCCCCAGCATTTT
TRBJ1-3,-,many,TRBV6-1,CASSTRTLSSGNTIYF,TGTGCCAGCAGTACCCGGACACTGAGCTCTGGAAACACCATATATTTT
TRBJ2-7,TRBD2,many,TRBV10-3,CAISESREDWAEQYF,TGTGCCATCAGTGAGTCGCGGGAGGACTGGGCCGAGCAGTACTTC
TRBJ1-1,-,-,TRBV11-2,CASSKRAWGGAGVDTEAFF,TGTGCCAGCAGCAAACGAGCTTGGGGGGGCGCGGGTGTGGACACTGAAGCTTTCTTT
TRBJ2-2,-,-,TRBV20-1,CSARGFANTGELFF,TGCAGTGCTAGGGGTTTCGCGAACACCGGGGAGCTGTTTTTT
TRBJ2-7,TRBD2,many,TRBV5-6,CASGLGLASYEQYF,TGTGCCAGCGGGTTAGGACTAGCCTCCTACGAGCAGTACTTC